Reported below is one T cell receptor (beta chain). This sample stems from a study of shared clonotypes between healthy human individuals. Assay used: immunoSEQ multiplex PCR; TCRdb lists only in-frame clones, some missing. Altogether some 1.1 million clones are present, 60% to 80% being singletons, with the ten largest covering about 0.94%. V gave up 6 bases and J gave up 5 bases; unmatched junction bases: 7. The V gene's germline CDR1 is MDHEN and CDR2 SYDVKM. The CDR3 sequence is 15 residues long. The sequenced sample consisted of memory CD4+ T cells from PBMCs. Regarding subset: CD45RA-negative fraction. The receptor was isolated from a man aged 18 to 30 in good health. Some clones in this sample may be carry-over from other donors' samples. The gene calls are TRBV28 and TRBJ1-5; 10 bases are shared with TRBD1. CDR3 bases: TGTGCCAGCAGCAGTACTGGACAGGGGGATCAGCCCCAGCATTTT. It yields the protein CASSSTGQGDQPQHF.